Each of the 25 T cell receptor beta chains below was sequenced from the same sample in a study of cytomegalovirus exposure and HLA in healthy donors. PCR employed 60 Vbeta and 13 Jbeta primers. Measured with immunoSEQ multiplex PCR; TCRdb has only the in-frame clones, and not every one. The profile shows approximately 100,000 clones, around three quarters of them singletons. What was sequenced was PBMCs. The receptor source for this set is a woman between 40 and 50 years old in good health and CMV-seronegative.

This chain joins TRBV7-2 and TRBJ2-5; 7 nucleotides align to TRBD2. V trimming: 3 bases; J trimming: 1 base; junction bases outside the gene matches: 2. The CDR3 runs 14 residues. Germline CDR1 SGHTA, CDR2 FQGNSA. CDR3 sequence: CASSLGLPQETQYF. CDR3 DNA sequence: TGTGCCAGCAGCTTGGGACTACCCCAAGAGACCCAGTACTTC.

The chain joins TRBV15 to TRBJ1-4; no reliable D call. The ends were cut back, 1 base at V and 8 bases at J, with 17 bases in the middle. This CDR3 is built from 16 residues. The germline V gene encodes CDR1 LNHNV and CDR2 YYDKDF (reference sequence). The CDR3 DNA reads TGTGCCACCAGCAGAGGCGGGAGCGGGGTCTGGGAAAAACTGTTTTTT. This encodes CATSRGGSGVWEKLFF.

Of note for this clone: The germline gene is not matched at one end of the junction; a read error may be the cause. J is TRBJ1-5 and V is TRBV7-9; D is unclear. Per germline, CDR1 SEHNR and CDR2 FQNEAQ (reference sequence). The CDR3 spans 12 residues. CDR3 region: CSSSLLVQPQHF. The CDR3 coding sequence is TGTTCCAGCAGCTTATTAGTGCAGCCCCAGCATTTT.

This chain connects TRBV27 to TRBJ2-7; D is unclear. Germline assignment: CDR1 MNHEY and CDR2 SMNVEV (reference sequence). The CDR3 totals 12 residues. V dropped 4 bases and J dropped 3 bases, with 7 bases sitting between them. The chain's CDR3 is CASSSLLYEQYF. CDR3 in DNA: TGTGCCAGCAGTTCCCTCCTCTACGAGCAGTACTTC.

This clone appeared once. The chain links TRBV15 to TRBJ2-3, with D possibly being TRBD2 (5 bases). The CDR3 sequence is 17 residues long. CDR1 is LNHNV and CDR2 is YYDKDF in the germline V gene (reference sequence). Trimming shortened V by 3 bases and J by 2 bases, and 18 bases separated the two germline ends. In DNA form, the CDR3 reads TGTGCCACCAGCAGGGACCTCCGGGAAGGAAACACAGATACGCAGTATTTT. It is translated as CATSRDLREGNTDTQYF.

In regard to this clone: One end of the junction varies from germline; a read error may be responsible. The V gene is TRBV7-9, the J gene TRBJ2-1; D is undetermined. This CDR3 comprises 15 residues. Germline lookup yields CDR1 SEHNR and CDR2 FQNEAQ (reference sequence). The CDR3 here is CSSRSGSSSYNEQFF. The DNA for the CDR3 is TGTTCCAGCAGATCCGGTAGCAGCTCCTACAATGAGCAGTTCTTC.

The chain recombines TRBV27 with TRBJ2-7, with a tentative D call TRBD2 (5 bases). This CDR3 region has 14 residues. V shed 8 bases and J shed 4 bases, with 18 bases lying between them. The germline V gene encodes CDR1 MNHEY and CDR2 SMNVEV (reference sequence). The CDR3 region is CASRVLGSGYEQYF. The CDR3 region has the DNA TGTGCCAGCCGAGTACTAGGAAGTGGGTACGAGCAGTACTTC.

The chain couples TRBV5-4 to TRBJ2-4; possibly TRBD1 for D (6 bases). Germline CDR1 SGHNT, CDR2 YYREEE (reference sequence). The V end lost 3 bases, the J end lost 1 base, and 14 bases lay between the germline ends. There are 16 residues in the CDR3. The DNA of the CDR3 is TGTGCCAGCAGCTCGTATCGACAGGCCGCCAAAAACATTCAGTACTTC. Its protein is CASSSYRQAAKNIQYF.

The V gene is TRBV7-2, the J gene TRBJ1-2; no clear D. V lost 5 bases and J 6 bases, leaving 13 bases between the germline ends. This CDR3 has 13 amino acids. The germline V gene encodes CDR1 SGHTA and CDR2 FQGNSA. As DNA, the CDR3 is TGTGCCAGCAGCCCCCCCGGGAACAATGGCTACACCTTC. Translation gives CASSPPGNNGYTF.

CDR3 nucleotides: TGTGCCAGCTCGCCCCGGGACAGGGGATCTTCCTACGAGCAGTACTTC. As protein: CASSPRDRGSSYEQYF. The V and J genes are TRBV18 and TRBJ2-7, with TRBD1 matching over 10 bases. CDR1 and CDR2 (germline): KGHSH, LQKENI. The CDR3 has 16 residues. With V trimmed by 6 bases and J by 1 base, 9 bases remained unmatched.

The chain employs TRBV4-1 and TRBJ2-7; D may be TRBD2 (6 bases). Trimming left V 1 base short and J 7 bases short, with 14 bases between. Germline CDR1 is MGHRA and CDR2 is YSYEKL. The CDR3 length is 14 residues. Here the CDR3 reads CASSQAESGVEQYF. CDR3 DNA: TGCGCCAGCAGCCAAGCCGAATCGGGGGTTGAGCAGTACTTC.

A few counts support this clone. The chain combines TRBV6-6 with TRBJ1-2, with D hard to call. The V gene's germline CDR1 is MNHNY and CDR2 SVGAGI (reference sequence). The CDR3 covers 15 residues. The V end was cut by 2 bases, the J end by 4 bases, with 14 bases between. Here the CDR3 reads CASSYPSEAAYGYTF. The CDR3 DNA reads TGTGCCAGCAGTTACCCGAGTGAGGCGGCCTATGGCTACACCTTC.

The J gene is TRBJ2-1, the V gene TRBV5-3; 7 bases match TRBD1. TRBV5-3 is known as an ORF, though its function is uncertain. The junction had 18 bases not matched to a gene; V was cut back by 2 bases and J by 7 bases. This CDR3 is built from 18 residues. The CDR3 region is CARSLGTEAAPSRNEQFF. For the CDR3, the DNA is TGTGCCAGAAGCTTAGGGACAGAGGCTGCCCCTTCTAGGAATGAGCAGTTCTTC.

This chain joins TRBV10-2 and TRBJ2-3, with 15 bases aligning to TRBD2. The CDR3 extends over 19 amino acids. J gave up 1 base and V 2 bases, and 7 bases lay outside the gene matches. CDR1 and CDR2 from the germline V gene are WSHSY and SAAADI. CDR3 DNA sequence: TGCGCCAGCAGTGAGGGGGGACTAGCGGGGGGCCCTGGCACAGATACGCAGTATTTT. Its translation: CASSEGGLAGGPGTDTQYF.

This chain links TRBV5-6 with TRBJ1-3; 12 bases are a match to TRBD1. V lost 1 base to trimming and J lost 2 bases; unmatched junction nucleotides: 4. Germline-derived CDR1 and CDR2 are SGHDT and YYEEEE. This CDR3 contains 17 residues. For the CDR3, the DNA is TGTGCCAGCAGCTTGAGGGACAGGGGGCGAACTGGAAACACCATATATTTT. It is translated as CASSLRDRGRTGNTIYF.

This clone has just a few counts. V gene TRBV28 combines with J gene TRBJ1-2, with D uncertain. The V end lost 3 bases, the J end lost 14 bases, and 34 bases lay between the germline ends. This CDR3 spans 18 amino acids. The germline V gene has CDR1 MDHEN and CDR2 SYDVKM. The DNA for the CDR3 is TGTGCCAGCAGTTTTACGGGGAACCCCCCTGTCGGGAAGATGGAGAAGACCTTC. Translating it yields CASSFTGNPPVGKMEKTF.

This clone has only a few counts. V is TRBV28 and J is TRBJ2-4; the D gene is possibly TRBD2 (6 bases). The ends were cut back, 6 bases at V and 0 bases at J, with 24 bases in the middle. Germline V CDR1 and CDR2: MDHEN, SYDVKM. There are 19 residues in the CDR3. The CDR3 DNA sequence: TGTGCCAGCAGCTACCTGGGGGGACTCCAAAGTCTAGCCAAAAACATTCAGTACTTC. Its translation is CASSYLGGLQSLAKNIQYF.

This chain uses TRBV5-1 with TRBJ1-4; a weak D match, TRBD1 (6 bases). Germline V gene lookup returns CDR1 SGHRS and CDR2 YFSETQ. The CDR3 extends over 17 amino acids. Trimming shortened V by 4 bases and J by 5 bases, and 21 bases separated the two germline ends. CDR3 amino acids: CASSLYEQGLGNEKLFF. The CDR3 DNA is TGCGCCAGCAGCCTATATGAACAGGGCTTAGGCAATGAAAAACTGTTTTTT. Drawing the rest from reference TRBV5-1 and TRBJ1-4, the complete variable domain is KAGVTQTPRYLIKTRGQQVTLSCSPISGHRSVSWYQQTPGQGLQFLFEYFSETQRNKGNFPGRFSGRQFSNSRSEMNVSTLELGDSALYLCASSLYEQGLGNEKLFFGSGTQLSVL.

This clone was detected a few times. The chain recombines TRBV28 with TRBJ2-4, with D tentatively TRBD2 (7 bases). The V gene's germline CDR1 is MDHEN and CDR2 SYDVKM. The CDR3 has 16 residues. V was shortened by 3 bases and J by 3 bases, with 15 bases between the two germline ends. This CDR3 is CASSFGGRTGKNIQYF. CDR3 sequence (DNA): TGTGCCAGCAGTTTCGGGGGGCGAACAGGCAAAAACATTCAGTACTTC.

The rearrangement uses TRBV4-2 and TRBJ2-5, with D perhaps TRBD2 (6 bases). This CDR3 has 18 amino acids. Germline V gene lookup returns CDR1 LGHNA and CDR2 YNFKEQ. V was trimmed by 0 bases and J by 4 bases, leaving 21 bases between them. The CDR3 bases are TGTGCCAGCAGCCAAGATCCCTCCAGCGGGCTTAGGCCAGAGACCCAGTACTTC. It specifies CASSQDPSSGLRPETQYF.

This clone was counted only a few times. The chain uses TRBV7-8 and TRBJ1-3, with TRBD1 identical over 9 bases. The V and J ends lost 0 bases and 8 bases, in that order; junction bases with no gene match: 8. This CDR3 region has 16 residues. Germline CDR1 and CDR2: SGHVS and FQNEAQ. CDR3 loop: CASSLARVQGADTIYF. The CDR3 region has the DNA TGTGCCAGCAGCTTAGCGCGGGTACAGGGGGCTGACACCATATATTTT.

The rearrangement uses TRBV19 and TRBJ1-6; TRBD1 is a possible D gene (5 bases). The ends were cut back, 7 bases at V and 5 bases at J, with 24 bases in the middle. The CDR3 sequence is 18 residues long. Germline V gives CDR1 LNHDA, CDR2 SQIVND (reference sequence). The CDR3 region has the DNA TGTGCCAGTACCCCTGGAGGAGGGACCGGTTTAGATAATTCACCCCTCCACTTT. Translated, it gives CASTPGGGTGLDNSPLHF.

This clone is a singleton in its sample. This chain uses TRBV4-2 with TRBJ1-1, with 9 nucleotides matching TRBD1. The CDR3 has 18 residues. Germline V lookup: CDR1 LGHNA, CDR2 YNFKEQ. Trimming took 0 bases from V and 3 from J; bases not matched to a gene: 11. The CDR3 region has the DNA TGTGCCAGCAGCCAAGATCACAGGGGGCTTGAGACTCACACTGAAGCTTTCTTT. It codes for CASSQDHRGLETHTEAFF.

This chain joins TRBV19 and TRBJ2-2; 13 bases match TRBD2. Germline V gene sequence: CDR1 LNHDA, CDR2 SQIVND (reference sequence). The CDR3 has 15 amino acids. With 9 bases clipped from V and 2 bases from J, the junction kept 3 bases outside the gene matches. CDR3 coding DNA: TGTGCCAGCCGGACTAGCGGGGGCAACACCGGGGAGCTGTTTTTT. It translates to CASRTSGGNTGELFF.

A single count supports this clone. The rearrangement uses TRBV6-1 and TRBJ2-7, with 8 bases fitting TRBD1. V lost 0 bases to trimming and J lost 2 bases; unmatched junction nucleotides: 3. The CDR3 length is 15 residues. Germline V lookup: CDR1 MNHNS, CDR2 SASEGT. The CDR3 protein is CASSEATGETYEQYF. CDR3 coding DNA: TGTGCCAGCAGTGAAGCGACAGGGGAGACCTACGAGCAGTACTTC.